The 23 T cell receptor beta chains below come from one sample, sequenced in a study of cytomegalovirus exposure and HLA in healthy donors. The study ran its PCR with 60 Vbeta and 13 Jbeta primers. Data came from immunoSEQ multiplex PCR; TCRdb stores just in-frame clones and leaves some out. This table holds about 130,000 clones, 70% to 90% found once. Sequencing used PBMCs. The receptor set was obtained from a woman between 40 and 55 years old in good health and CMV-seropositive.

This clone occurred a few times. The gene calls are TRBV9 and TRBJ2-1; maybe TRBD1 (8 bases). Germline V gene lookup returns CDR1 SGDLS and CDR2 YYNGEE. The CDR3 is 15 amino acids. Trimming stripped 1 base from V and 5 bases from J, with 13 bases between. The CDR3 DNA reads as TGTGCCAGCAGCGTAACAGGGGGGAGGGACAATGAGCAGTTCTTC. This encodes CASSVTGGRDNEQFF. Looking up the rest from reference TRBV9 and TRBJ2-1 gives the full variable domain: DSGVTQTPKHLITATGQRVTLRCSPRSGDLSVYWYQQSLDQGLQFLIQYYNGEERAKGNILERFSAQQFPDLHSELNLSSLELGDSALYFCASSVTGGRDNEQFFGPGTRLTVL.

This clone was detected only a few times. The chain employs TRBV2 and TRBJ2-3, with 7 bases lining up with TRBD2. The CDR3 runs to 14 residues. Per the germline V gene, CDR1 is SNHLY and CDR2 is FYNNEI. The trim removed 5 bases at V and 5 bases at J, leaving 7 bases unmatched. The CDR3 spells CASSPEVAGDTQYF. The CDR3 DNA sequence: TGTGCCAGCAGTCCCGAGGTAGCGGGAGATACGCAGTATTTT.

This chain connects TRBV6-1 to TRBJ1-1; TRBD1 agrees at 9 bases. This CDR3 spans 14 amino acids. The J segment lost 4 bases and the V segment lost 8 bases, leaving 8 bases of the junction unmatched. Germline V CDR1 and CDR2: MNHNS, SASEGT. The CDR3 nucleotides are TGTGCCAGCCACCCCGGGACAGGGTTCACTGAAGCTTTCTTT. Translation gives CASHPGTGFTEAFF.

The chain joins TRBV7-8 to TRBJ2-7; D not resolved. The V end lost 5 bases, the J end lost 5 bases, and 4 bases lay between the germline ends. CDR1 SGHVS and CDR2 FQNEAQ come from the germline V gene. The CDR3 covers 10 residues. CDR3 residues: CASSTDEQYF. In DNA, the CDR3 is TGTGCCAGCAGCACGGACGAGCAGTACTTC.

The V call is TRBV7-3, the J call TRBJ2-2; TRBD1 matches at 7 bases. The CDR3 has 16 residues. J was trimmed by 1 base and V by 6 bases; bases with no gene match: 8. The germline V gene encodes CDR1 SGHTA and CDR2 FQGTGA. The CDR3 here is CASREQGSGNTGELFF. The CDR3 nucleotides read TGTGCCAGCAGGGAACAGGGGTCGGGGAACACCGGGGAGCTGTTTTTT.

V is TRBV21-1 and J is TRBJ2-5; the table gives TRBD2 as D, unverified against the DNA. Gene TRBJ2-7 matches the end of the DNA better, so the J call may be wrong. TRBV21-1 has pseudogene status. The CDR3 extends over 15 amino acids. This CDR3 reads CASSKGGGDFNEQYF. In DNA form, the CDR3 reads TGTGCCAGCAGCAAAGGAGGAGGGGACTTTAACGAGCAGTACTTC.

The gene calls are TRBV30 and TRBJ1-1; D is unclear. Trimming pared 3 bases from V and 1 base from J, leaving 9 bases between. The CDR3 loop spans 13 amino acids. Germline V CDR1 and CDR2: GTSNPN, SVGIG (reference sequence). The CDR3 loop is CAWRKNRNTEAFF. In nucleotides, the CDR3 is TGTGCCTGGAGAAAGAACAGGAACACTGAAGCTTTCTTT.

J is TRBJ1-4 and V is TRBV2, with D unresolved. This CDR3 has 15 residues. Trimming took off 6 bases at V and 0 bases at J, with 11 bases between the two ends. CDR1 and CDR2 from the germline V gene are SNHLY and FYNNEI. This CDR3 is CASRGEASTNEKLFF. Here the CDR3 DNA reads TGTGCCAGCAGGGGAGAAGCTTCAACTAATGAAAAACTGTTTTTT.

The genes are TRBV25-1 and TRBJ2-2; TRBD1 agrees at 8 bases. In germline, CDR1 is MGHDK, CDR2 SYGVNS. Trimming took 3 bases from V and 0 from J; bases not matched to a gene: 3. This CDR3 contains 16 residues. The CDR3 nucleotides are TGTGCCAGCAGTGATGGACAGGGAGCGAACACCGGGGAGCTGTTTTTT. Translation gives CASSDGQGANTGELFF.

The V gene is TRBV28, the J gene TRBJ1-5; weak D call: TRBD1 (5 bases). Deletions cut 2 bases from V and 5 bases from J, with 16 bases between. Looked up from germline, CDR1 is MDHEN and CDR2 is SYDVKM. CDR3 length: 16 amino acids. Here the CDR3 DNA reads TGTGCCAGCAGTTTACCCCAGGGTAGATGGGATCAGCCCCAGCATTTT. It codes for CASSLPQGRWDQPQHF.

J is TRBJ2-1 and V is TRBV11-2; 9 nucleotides agree with TRBD2. Per germline, CDR1 SGHAT and CDR2 FQNNGV. The CDR3 runs 16 residues. V shed 4 bases and J 3 bases; nucleotides not matched to a gene: 7. The CDR3 protein is CASSSLGRGGYNEQFF. CDR3 DNA sequence: TGTGCCAGCAGCTCCTTGGGGCGGGGGGGCTACAATGAGCAGTTCTTC.

The chain links TRBV7-9 to TRBJ1-3; possible D gene TRBD1, 6 bases. The germline V gene encodes CDR1 SEHNR and CDR2 FQNEAQ (reference sequence). CDR3 size: 13 residues. V shed 4 bases and J shed 5 bases, with 9 bases lying between them. CDR3 in amino acids: CASSSQGRNTIYF. The CDR3 DNA sequence: TGTGCCAGCAGCTCCCAGGGGAGAAACACCATATATTTT.

The chain combines TRBV19 with TRBJ2-7; 7 nucleotides match TRBD1. The V segment lost 4 bases and the J segment 1 base; nucleotides outside the gene matches: 4. The germline gives CDR1 LNHDA, CDR2 SQIVND (reference sequence). The CDR3 covers 14 residues. The CDR3 DNA follows: TGTGCCAGTAGTACTCCGGGACAGTCCTACGAGCAGTACTTC. Residues: CASSTPGQSYEQYF.

The genes are TRBV28 and TRBJ2-7; 10 positions match TRBD2. The germline gives CDR1 MDHEN, CDR2 SYDVKM. This CDR3 spans 15 amino acids. The V segment lost 6 bases and the J segment 1 base; nucleotides outside the gene matches: 6. The CDR3 reads CASSRTSGGSYEQYF. CDR3 nucleotides: TGTGCCAGCAGCAGGACTAGCGGTGGTTCCTACGAGCAGTACTTC.

CDR3 DNA: TGCAGCGTGAACAGGGATGGGGTCTACGAGCAGTACTTC. Its translation: CSVNRDGVYEQYF. The V call is TRBV29-1, the J call TRBJ2-7, with D tentatively TRBD1 (6 bases). Deletions cut 6 bases from V and 3 bases from J, with 15 bases between. This CDR3 has 13 residues. From germline, CDR1 is SQVTM and CDR2 ANQGSEA.

V gene TRBV7-6 combines with J gene TRBJ2-5, with 10 positions matching TRBD2. Per the germline V gene, CDR1 is SGHVS and CDR2 is FNYEAQ. V shed 5 bases, J shed 1 base, and the junction held 7 bases outside the gene matches. This CDR3 comprises 16 residues. The CDR3 loop reads CASSNLAGVSQETQYF. For the CDR3, the DNA is TGTGCCAGCAGCAATCTAGCGGGAGTTTCCCAAGAGACCCAGTACTTC. The full variable domain, rest sourced from reference TRBV7-6 and TRBJ2-5, is GAGVSQSPRYKVTKRGQDVALRCDPISGHVSLYWYRQALGQGPEFLTYFNYEAQQDKSGLPNDRFSAERPEGSISTLTIQRTEQRDSAMYRCASSNLAGVSQETQYFGPGTRLLVL.

The CDR3 sequence: CASSGGTGDIPYEQYF. The CDR3 DNA follows: TGTGCCAGCAGCGGGGGGACAGGTGATATCCCCTACGAGCAGTACTTC. The chain has TRBV11-3 and TRBJ2-7; 8 bases match TRBD1. Germline values: CDR1 SGHNT, CDR2 YENEEA. The CDR3 covers 16 residues. J gave up 2 bases and V 5 bases, and 11 bases lay outside the gene matches.

The chain recombines TRBV5-1 with TRBJ2-3; 8 bases agree with TRBD2. The V segment lost 7 bases and the J segment 3 bases; nucleotides outside the gene matches: 16. The CDR3 extends over 17 amino acids. From germline, CDR1 is SGHRS and CDR2 YFSETQ. The CDR3 DNA is TGCGCCAGCGGAGACGGGCGGCGGGGGGTTAAAACAGATACGCAGTATTTT. Translation gives CASGDGRRGVKTDTQYF. Drawing the rest from reference TRBV5-1 and TRBJ2-3, the complete variable domain is KAGVTQTPRYLIKTRGQQVTLSCSPISGHRSVSWYQQTPGQGLQFLFEYFSETQRNKGNFPGRFSGRQFSNSRSEMNVSTLELGDSALYLCASGDGRRGVKTDTQYFGPGTRLTVL.

The V and J genes are TRBV7-9 and TRBJ1-1; tentative D call: TRBD1 (6 bases). Looked up from germline, CDR1 is SEHNR and CDR2 is FQNEAQ (reference sequence). V lost 1 base, J lost 13 bases, and 16 bases lay in between. This CDR3 is built from 13 residues. Here the CDR3 reads CASSLEAGVLGFF. The CDR3, as DNA: TGTGCCAGCAGCTTAGAGGCAGGGGTATTGGGTTTCTTT.

The V call is TRBV27, the J call TRBJ2-3, with TRBD2 matching over 8 bases. The CDR3 is made up of 17 amino acids. Germline V gives CDR1 MNHEY, CDR2 SMNVEV (reference sequence). The V and J ends lost 3 bases and 2 bases, in that order; junction bases with no gene match: 10. The CDR3 sequence is CASSLTRLATYTDTQYF. CDR3 DNA sequence: TGTGCCAGCAGTTTGACCCGACTAGCGACATACACAGATACGCAGTATTTT.

This chain joins TRBV6-5 and TRBJ2-3; D is uncertain. Per germline, CDR1 MNHEY and CDR2 SVGAGI. With 3 bases removed from V and 5 bases from J, the gap between germline ends came to 15 bases. This CDR3 spans 15 amino acids. The CDR3 is CASSYYTPDGDTQYF. CDR3 bases: TGTGCCAGCAGTTATTACACCCCTGATGGAGATACGCAGTATTTT.

V is TRBV2 and J is TRBJ1-2; TRBD1 is a possible D gene (5 bases). This CDR3 comprises 15 residues. V lost 5 bases to trimming and J lost 8 bases, with 21 bases between them. Germline CDR1 reads SNHLY; CDR2 reads FYNNEI. The chain's CDR3 is CASSPDSGVVGGYTF. CDR3 DNA sequence: TGTGCCAGCAGTCCCGACAGTGGGGTTGTAGGGGGCTACACCTTC.

The chain couples TRBV4-2 to TRBJ1-1, with D tentatively TRBD1 (5 bases). Trimming took 4 bases from V and 5 from J, leaving 23 bases between them. The CDR3 is 17 amino acids. Germline values: CDR1 LGHNA, CDR2 YNFKEQ. CDR3 coding DNA: TGTGCCAGCAGCCCTCAGTTCGGTGGAGGGGATGGAACTGAAGCTTTCTTT. Translating gives CASSPQFGGGDGTEAFF.